This T cell receptor beta chain was captured in a study of long-term antiretroviral therapy in people with HIV. The immunoSEQ assay was v3.0, run at survey level. Produced via immunoSEQ multiplex PCR; TCRdb's table is partial and in-frame only. This table holds 25,000 to 35,000 clones, around 80% found once. As concerns this clone: The target antigen is unknown.

Study findings and constraints: Specimens of blood were obtained during about 2003 to 2017, possibly under older ART regimens. Increased diversity was seen after ART, yet it remained lower than in transplant donor controls. The study found narrower CDR3 length ranges in HIV repertoires than in controls.

Clinicians in the United States treated all participants with HIV. This CDR3 has 11 amino acids. Deletions cut 5 bases from V and 5 bases from J, with 9 bases between. From germline, CDR1 is DFQATT and CDR2 SNEGSKA (reference sequence). The receptor was derived from a man aged 25 to 45 with HIV. V is TRBV20-1 and J is TRBJ2-5, with D unresolved. The sample was unsorted PBMCs, taken 2.7 to 2.9 years after starting antiretroviral therapy. CDR3 protein: CSARTVETQYF. In nucleotides, the CDR3 is TGCAGTGCTCGGACCGTGGAGACCCAGTACTTC.